These 26 T cell receptor beta chains originate from one sample sequenced in a study of type 1 regulatory T cells. For these TCRs, the target antigens are not known. TCRdb reprocessed the reads with MiXCR, giving one entry per CDR3 protein. Of about 42,000 distinct CDR3 sequences listed, 10% to 15% were seen once; the top ten hold 8%. Input material: cultured non-Tr1 T cells, either the whole culture or a sorted T cell fraction (not recorded which). These receptors were obtained from a human donor in good health.

This clonotype was counted ten times or more. The J gene is TRBJ2-1, the V gene TRBV18; no clear D. Trimming took 5 bases from V and 0 from J, leaving 8 bases between them. The CDR3 spans 14 residues. Germline V gene data show CDR1 as KGHSH and CDR2 as LQKENI. The CDR3: CASSESFSYNEQFF. The CDR3, as DNA: TGTGCCAGCTCAGAGTCTTTCTCCTACAATGAGCAGTTCTTC. Looking up the rest from reference TRBV18 and TRBJ2-1 gives the full variable domain: NAGVMQNPRHLVRRRGQEARLRCSPMKGHSHVYWYRQLPEEGLKFMVYLQKENIIDESGMPKERFSAEFPKEGPSILRIQQVVRGDSAAYFCASSESFSYNEQFFGPGTRLTVL.

The chain carries TRBV20-1 and TRBJ2-7; 12 positions agree with TRBD2. CDR3 size: 15 residues. After removal of 4 bases from V and 3 bases from J, the junction contained 7 bases not matched to a gene. Germline V gene sequence: CDR1 DFQATT, CDR2 SNEGSKA (reference sequence). CDR3 sequence reads: CSATSWTSGNYEQYF. The CDR3 DNA reads TGCAGTGCTACCTCCTGGACTAGCGGGAACTACGAGCAGTACTTC.

The table lists this clonotype with many counts. This chain connects TRBV29-1 to TRBJ2-3; D is ambiguous. The CDR3 totals 12 residues. V shed 7 bases and J shed 2 bases, with 10 bases lying between them. Germline loops: CDR1 SQVTM, CDR2 ANQGSEA. In DNA form, the CDR3 reads TGCAGCGCAACGGAGTCCACAGATACGCAGTATTTT. Translated, it gives CSATESTDTQYF.

In this sample, this clonotype turned up many times. CDR3 loop: CASSLIRAGNTGELFF. CDR3 nucleotides: TGTGCCAGCAGCCTAATAAGGGCGGGGAACACCGGGGAGCTGTTTTTT. The chain employs TRBV6-5 and TRBJ2-2; D possibly corresponds to TRBD2 (5 bases). CDR1 MNHEY and CDR2 SVGAGI come from the germline V gene. The CDR3 covers 16 residues. Trimming cost V 6 bases and J 1 base, with 15 bases left between them.

Ten or more counts support this clonotype. The CDR3 spells CASSLGEGQPQHF. For the CDR3, the DNA is TGTGCCAGCAGCTTAGGGGAGGGCCAGCCCCAGCATTTT. The chain combines TRBV7-3 with TRBJ1-5; D unclear. With 2 bases removed from V and 7 bases from J, the gap between germline ends came to 9 bases. This CDR3 region has 13 residues. CDR1 is SGHTA, CDR2 FQGTGA, per germline. Filled out from reference TRBV7-3 and TRBJ1-5, the complete variable domain reads GAGVSQTPSNKVTEKGKYVELRCDPISGHTALYWYRQSLGQGPEFLIYFQGTGAADDSGLPNDRFFAVRPEGSVSTLKIQRTERGDSAVYLCASSLGEGQPQHFGDGTRLSIL.

This clonotype showed up many times. J is TRBJ1-5 and V is TRBV5-5; unclear D gene. CDR3 length equals 14 residues. Germline V lookup: CDR1 SGHKS, CDR2 YYEKEE (reference sequence). V was pared by 1 base and J by 2 bases, with 7 bases between. This chain's CDR3 is CASSLPGGNQPQHF. CDR3 DNA sequence: TGTGCCAGCAGCTTGCCCGGAGGCAATCAGCCCCAGCATTTT.

This clonotype was seen repeatedly, ten times or more. This sequence joins TRBV9 and TRBJ2-3, with D perhaps TRBD1 (5 bases). Germline CDR1 reads SGDLS; CDR2 reads YYNGEE. CDR3 size: 15 residues. V was clipped by 0 bases and J by 6 bases, with 14 bases between them. The CDR3 region is CASSVGTPAFDTQYF. The CDR3 nucleotides are TGTGCCAGCAGCGTAGGGACACCGGCCTTTGATACGCAGTATTTT. Using reference TRBV9 and TRBJ2-3 for the parts outside the CDR3, the full variable domain is DSGVTQTPKHLITATGQRVTLRCSPRSGDLSVYWYQQSLDQGLQFLIQYYNGEERAKGNILERFSAQQFPDLHSELNLSSLELGDSALYFCASSVGTPAFDTQYFGPGTRLTVL.

The genes are TRBV5-1 and TRBJ1-1, with D unclear. In germline, CDR1 is SGHRS, CDR2 YFSETQ. V was cut by 5 bases and J by 1 base, with 15 bases left in between. The CDR3 is 15 amino acids. CDR3 bases: TGCGCCAGCAGTTCTGCAGGAAATTGGAACACTGAAGCTTTCTTT. Its protein product is CASSSAGNWNTEAFF. Supplemented by reference TRBV5-1 and TRBJ1-1, the full variable domain reads KAGVTQTPRYLIKTRGQQVTLSCSPISGHRSVSWYQQTPGQGLQFLFEYFSETQRNKGNFPGRFSGRQFSNSRSEMNVSTLELGDSALYLCASSSAGNWNTEAFFGQGTRLTVV.

This chain links TRBV18 with TRBJ1-1, with D unresolved. The V end lost 0 bases, the J end lost 2 bases, and 7 bases lay between the germline ends. This CDR3 comprises 14 residues. Germline CDR1 is KGHSH and CDR2 is LQKENI. In DNA, the CDR3 is TGTGCCAGCTCACCACCGTCCAGAAACACTGAAGCTTTCTTT. This gives the protein CASSPPSRNTEAFF.

This clonotype was seen only a few times. This chain joins TRBV14 and TRBJ2-1; 9 bases fit TRBD1. The CDR3 loop spans 14 amino acids. Trimming cost V 4 bases and J 6 bases; bases outside gene matches: 4. In germline, CDR1 is SGHDN, CDR2 FVKESK. CDR3 sequence reads: CASSPGTGINEQFF. CDR3 DNA: TGTGCCAGCAGCCCGGGGACAGGGATCAATGAGCAGTTCTTC.

The J gene is TRBJ1-5, the V gene TRBV18; D call uncertain. The CDR3 extends over 13 amino acids. Trimming shortened V by 2 bases and J by 5 bases, and 7 bases separated the two germline ends. Germline CDR1 KGHSH, CDR2 LQKENI. CDR3 loop: CASSPGSDQPQHF. CDR3 bases: TGTGCCAGCTCACCAGGTTCTGATCAGCCCCAGCATTTT.

This clonotype was recorded at least ten times. The V and J genes are TRBV20-1 and TRBJ2-7, with a tentative D call TRBD2 (6 bases). This CDR3 comprises 16 residues. The V end was cut by 3 bases, the J end by 2 bases, with 20 bases between. Germline CDR1 and CDR2: DFQATT and SNEGSKA (reference sequence). The CDR3 protein is CSASLRERALPYEQYF. The CDR3 DNA follows: TGCAGTGCTAGTCTCCGGGAGAGGGCTCTCCCCTACGAGCAGTACTTC.

This clonotype was recorded at least ten times. The V gene is TRBV6-1, the J gene TRBJ1-5; D may be TRBD1 (5 bases). The CDR3 covers 13 residues. In germline, CDR1 is MNHNS, CDR2 SASEGT. Trimming left V 4 bases short and J 9 bases short, with 13 bases between. In DNA form, the CDR3 reads TGTGCCAGCAGTGGGGGGGTGGATCCGCCCCAGCATTTT. Translating it yields CASSGGVDPPQHF.

This clonotype was recorded a few times. The V call is TRBV5-6, the J call TRBJ2-3; D unresolved. V was cut by 1 base and J by 4 bases, with 7 bases left in between. The CDR3 extends over 13 amino acids. Germline V CDR1 and CDR2: SGHDT, YYEEEE. The CDR3 spells CASSLWSADTQYF. The CDR3 nucleotides are TGTGCCAGCAGCTTGTGGTCCGCAGATACGCAGTATTTT.

At least ten counts were recorded for this clonotype. The gene calls are TRBV5-1 and TRBJ1-2, with D perhaps matching TRBD1 (6 bases). The CDR3 extends over 14 amino acids. Germline CDR1 SGHRS, CDR2 YFSETQ. V was shortened by 1 base and J by 3 bases, with 10 bases between the two germline ends. The CDR3 DNA reads as TGCGCCAGCAGCTTGACAGGGATCGACTATGGCTACACCTTC. The encoded protein is CASSLTGIDYGYTF.

This clonotype was seen ten or more times. The CDR3 loop is CSANALGRDYNEQFF. The CDR3 region has the DNA TGCAGTGCTAACGCCTTGGGGCGGGACTACAATGAGCAGTTCTTC. The genes are TRBV20-1 and TRBJ2-1, with D possibly being TRBD2 (6 bases). The CDR3 runs 15 residues. With 4 bases removed from V and 3 bases from J, the gap between germline ends came to 16 bases. Germline CDR1 reads DFQATT; CDR2 reads SNEGSKA (reference sequence).

On this clonotype: Given a much more abundant clone one base away, this may be a read error. This CDR3 fails to terminate in the conserved phenylalanine or tryptophan, so it likely reflects a read error. This rearrangement joins TRBV5-1 to TRBJ2-1; 11 bases are a match to TRBD2. Unmatched junction bases numbered 15, after V lost 4 bases and J lost 9 bases. From germline, CDR1 is SGHRS and CDR2 YFSETQ. The CDR3 is 17 residues long. CDR3 sequence: CASSPTSGSSVAREQFS. The CDR3 DNA sequence: TGCGCCAGCAGCCCTACTAGCGGGAGTTCAGTAGCACGTGAGCAGTTCTCC.

Many counts were recorded for this clonotype. The V and J genes are TRBV20-1 and TRBJ2-5; D not resolved. There are 13 residues in the CDR3. V lost 6 bases and J 4 bases, leaving 15 bases between the germline ends. CDR1 DFQATT and CDR2 SNEGSKA come from the germline V gene (reference sequence). In DNA, the CDR3 is TGCAGTGCCGTCAGACTGGGTAGAGAGACCCAGTACTTC. Its protein is CSAVRLGRETQYF.

The sample holds a few counts of this clonotype. V is TRBV7-9 and J is TRBJ1-1; D perhaps matches TRBD1 (5 bases). Germline CDR1 is SEHNR and CDR2 is FQNEAQ (reference sequence). With 5 bases removed from V and 1 base from J, the gap between germline ends came to 11 bases. The CDR3 covers 14 residues. Written as DNA, the CDR3 is TGTGCCAGCAGCCCTTCGACAGAGAACACTGAAGCTTTCTTT. Its translation is CASSPSTENTEAFF.

On this clonotype: It may be a read error: a sequence one base away is much more abundant. The V and J genes are TRBV5-1 and TRBJ1-5; 8 bases line up with TRBD1. In germline, CDR1 is SGHRS, CDR2 YFSETQ. J gave up 8 bases and V 4 bases, and 8 bases lay outside the gene matches. CDR3 length: 14 residues. Written as DNA, the CDR3 is TGCGCCAGCAGCCTCGGACAGGGACGGGAGCCCCAGCATTTT. The encoded protein is CASSLGQGREPQHF.

By sample fraction, this clonotype is medium-sized. V gene TRBV5-1 combines with J gene TRBJ2-1, with D tentatively TRBD1 (5 bases). This CDR3 has 15 amino acids. Germline CDR1 reads SGHRS; CDR2 reads YFSETQ. Trimming stripped 2 bases from V and 0 bases from J, with 9 bases between. CDR3 nucleotides: TGCGCCAGCAGCTTCGACAGTCCCTCCTACAATGAGCAGTTCTTC. Protein sequence: CASSFDSPSYNEQFF.

The chain couples TRBV18 to TRBJ2-1; D is ambiguous. Trimming cost V 3 bases and J 10 bases, with 22 bases left between them. The CDR3 is made up of 16 amino acids. From germline, CDR1 is KGHSH and CDR2 LQKENI. The DNA for the CDR3 is TGTGCCAGCTCACCCCAAGTGTCTAAAGGGCCAAGGGAGCAGTTCTTC. Translated, it gives CASSPQVSKGPREQFF.

Remarks on this clonotype: It may be a read error: a sequence one base away is much more abundant. The chain joins TRBV10-3 to TRBJ2-1; D remains ambiguous. This CDR3 is built from 12 residues. Germline V CDR1 and CDR2: ENHRY, SYGVKD. CDR3 DNA sequence: TGTGCCATCAGCGGGCCCTACAATGAGCAGCTCTTC. It yields the protein CAISGPYNEQLF.

This clonotype has a count of ten or more. V gene TRBV6-5 combines with J gene TRBJ1-2; TRBD1 matches at 7 bases. Germline V gene sequence: CDR1 MNHEY, CDR2 SVGAGI. The CDR3 consists of 13 residues. V gave up 4 bases and J gave up 2 bases; unmatched junction bases: 1. CDR3 in DNA: TGTGCCAGCAGTTTACAGGGGAACTATGGCTACACCTTC. Its translation: CASSLQGNYGYTF.

This clonotype occurred a few times. V is TRBV9 and J is TRBJ2-1; 7 nucleotides align to TRBD2. Trimming at V came to 4 bases and at J to 8 bases, leaving 12 bases not matched to a gene. This CDR3 has 15 amino acids. In germline, CDR1 is SGDLS, CDR2 YYNGEE. The CDR3 protein is CASSFRTSGTHEQFF. The CDR3 DNA is TGTGCCAGCAGCTTCCGGACTAGTGGGACCCATGAGCAGTTCTTC.

The chain couples TRBV19 to TRBJ1-5; 10 bases agree with TRBD1. V shed 3 bases, J shed 7 bases, and the junction held 6 bases outside the gene matches. Germline V lookup: CDR1 LNHDA, CDR2 SQIVND (reference sequence). The CDR3 consists of 15 residues. In DNA, the CDR3 is TGTGCCAGTAGTATGACAGGGGGCGGAGGGCAGCCCCAGCATTTT. Protein product: CASSMTGGGGQPQHF.